The clone carrying this TCR beta chain showed up many times. Its specificity is not known. This CDR3 has 15 residues. Deletions cut 0 bases from V and 3 bases from J, with 11 bases between. Germline V lookup: CDR1 LGHDT, CDR2 YNNKEL (reference sequence). The sample comes from a study of naive and memory T cell subsets. Treatment meaning: skin biopsy from PPD injection site in Mantoux-positive individual. TCR cDNA received a 3' ligated oligonucleotide that carried a UMI. Individuals with a positive Mantoux test gave biopsies from PPD-injected skin. Unsorted total RNA, roughly 1 to 1,100 ng, was DNase treated before reverse transcription. Ligated cDNA underwent four rounds of PCR with nested alpha and beta constant region primers and SP2. TCRdb used MiXCR to reprocess the UMI-ligation and nested PCR reads, holding one entry per CDR3 protein. The table records around 30,000 distinct CDR3 sequences, about 6.9% of them present only once.

Study-wide points: The RNA method is potentially sensitive to activation and differentiation changes. Both skin biopsy types reportedly yielded TCRs, tuberculin sites far more.

The input for sequencing was skin, taken from a tuberculin skin test site. The chain uses TRBV3-1 and TRBJ2-5, with D unresolved. This TCR was recovered from an adult in good health. The CDR3 protein is CASSQDRRNKETQYF. CDR3 bases: TGTGCCAGCAGCCAAGATAGGAGAAACAAAGAGACCCAGTACTTC.